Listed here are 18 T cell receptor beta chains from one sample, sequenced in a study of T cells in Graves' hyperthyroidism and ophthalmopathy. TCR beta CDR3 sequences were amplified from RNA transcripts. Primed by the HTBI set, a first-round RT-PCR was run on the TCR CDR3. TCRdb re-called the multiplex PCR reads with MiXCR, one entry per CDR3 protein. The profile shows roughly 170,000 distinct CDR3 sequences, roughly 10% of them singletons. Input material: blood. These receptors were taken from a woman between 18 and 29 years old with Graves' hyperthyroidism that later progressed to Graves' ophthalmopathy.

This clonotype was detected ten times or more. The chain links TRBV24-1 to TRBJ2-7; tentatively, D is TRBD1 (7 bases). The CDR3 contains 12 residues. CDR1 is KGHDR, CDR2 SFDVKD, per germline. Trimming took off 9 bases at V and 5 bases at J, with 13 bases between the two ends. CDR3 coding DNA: TGTGCCACCGGTCAGGGGGGCAACGAGCAGTACTTC. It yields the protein CATGQGGNEQYF.

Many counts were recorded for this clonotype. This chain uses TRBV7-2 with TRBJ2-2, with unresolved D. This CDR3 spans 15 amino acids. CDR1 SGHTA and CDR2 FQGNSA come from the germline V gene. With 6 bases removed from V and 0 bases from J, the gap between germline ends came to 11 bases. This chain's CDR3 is CASRRSAANTGELFF. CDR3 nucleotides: TGTGCCAGCAGGAGAAGCGCCGCGAACACCGGGGAGCTGTTTTTT.

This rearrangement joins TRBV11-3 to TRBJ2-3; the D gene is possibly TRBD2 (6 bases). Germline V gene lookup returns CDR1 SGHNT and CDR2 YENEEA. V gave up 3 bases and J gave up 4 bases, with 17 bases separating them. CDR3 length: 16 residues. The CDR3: CASSLGLGGVSDTQYF. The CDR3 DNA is TGTGCCAGCAGCTTGGGGCTCGGGGGAGTGTCAGATACGCAGTATTTT.

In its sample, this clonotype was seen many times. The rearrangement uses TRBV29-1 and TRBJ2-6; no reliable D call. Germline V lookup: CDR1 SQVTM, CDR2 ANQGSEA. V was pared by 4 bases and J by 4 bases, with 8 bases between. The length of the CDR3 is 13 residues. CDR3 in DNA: TGCAGCGTTGTGTCACCCGGGGCCAACGTCCTGACTTTC. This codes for CSVVSPGANVLTF.

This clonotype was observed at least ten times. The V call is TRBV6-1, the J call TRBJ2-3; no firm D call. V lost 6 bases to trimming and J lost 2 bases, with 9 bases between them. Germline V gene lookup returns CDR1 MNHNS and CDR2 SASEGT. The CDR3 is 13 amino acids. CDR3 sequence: CASRNVNTDTQYF. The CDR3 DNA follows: TGTGCCAGCAGAAACGTGAACACAGATACGCAGTATTTT.

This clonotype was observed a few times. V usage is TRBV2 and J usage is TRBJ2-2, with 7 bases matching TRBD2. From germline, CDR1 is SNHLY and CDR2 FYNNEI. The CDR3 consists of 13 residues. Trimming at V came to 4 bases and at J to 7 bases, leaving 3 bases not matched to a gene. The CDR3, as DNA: TGTGCCAGCAGTGCTCAGCGGGACGGGGAGCTGTTTTTT. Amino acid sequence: CASSAQRDGELFF.

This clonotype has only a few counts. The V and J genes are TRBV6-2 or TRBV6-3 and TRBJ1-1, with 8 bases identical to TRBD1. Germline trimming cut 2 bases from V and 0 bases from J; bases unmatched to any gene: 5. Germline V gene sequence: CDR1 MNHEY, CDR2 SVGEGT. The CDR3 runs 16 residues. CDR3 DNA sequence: TGTGCCAGCAGTTACGTGACAGGGGTAATGAACACTGAAGCTTTCTTT. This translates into CASSYVTGVMNTEAFF.

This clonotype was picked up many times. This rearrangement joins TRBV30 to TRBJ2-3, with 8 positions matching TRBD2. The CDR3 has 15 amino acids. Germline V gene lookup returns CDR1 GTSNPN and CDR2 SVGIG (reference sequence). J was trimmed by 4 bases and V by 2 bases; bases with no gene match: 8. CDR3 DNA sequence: TGTGCCTGGAGTACCGAAGCGGGAGTCCCAGATACGCAGTATTTT. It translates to CAWSTEAGVPDTQYF.

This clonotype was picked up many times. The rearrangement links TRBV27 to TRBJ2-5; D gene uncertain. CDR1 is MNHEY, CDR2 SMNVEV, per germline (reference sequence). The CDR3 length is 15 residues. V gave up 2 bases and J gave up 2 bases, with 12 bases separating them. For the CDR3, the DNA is TGTGCCAGCAGTTTAATCTCCGGTCAGCAAGAGACCCAGTACTTC. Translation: CASSLISGQQETQYF.

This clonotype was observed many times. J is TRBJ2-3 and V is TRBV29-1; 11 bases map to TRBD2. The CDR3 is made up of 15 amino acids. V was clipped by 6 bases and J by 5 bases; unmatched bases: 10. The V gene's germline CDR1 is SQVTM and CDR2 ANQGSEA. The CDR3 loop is CSVHIAGGPGDTQYF. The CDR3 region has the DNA TGCAGCGTCCACATAGCGGGGGGGCCGGGAGATACGCAGTATTTT.

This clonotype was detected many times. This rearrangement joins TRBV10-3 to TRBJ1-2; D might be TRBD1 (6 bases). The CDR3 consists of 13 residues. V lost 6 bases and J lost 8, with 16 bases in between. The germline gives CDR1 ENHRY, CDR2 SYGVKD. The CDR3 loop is CAIRSVWDNGYTF. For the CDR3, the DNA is TGTGCCATCAGAAGCGTCTGGGACAACGGCTACACCTTC.

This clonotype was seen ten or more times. The CDR3 spells CASSLGLAESSYEQYF. For the CDR3, the DNA is TGTGCCAGCAGCTTGGGGCTAGCGGAAAGCTCCTACGAGCAGTACTTC. The chain joins TRBV7-8 to TRBJ2-7; 7 bases are shared with TRBD2. The CDR3 totals 16 residues. V lost 3 bases, J lost 0 bases, and 8 bases stayed unmatched. Germline CDR1 is SGHVS and CDR2 is FQNEAQ.

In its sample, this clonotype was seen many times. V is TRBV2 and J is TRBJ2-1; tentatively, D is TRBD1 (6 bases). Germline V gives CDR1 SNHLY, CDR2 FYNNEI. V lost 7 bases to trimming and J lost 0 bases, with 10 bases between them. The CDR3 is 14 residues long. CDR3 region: CASIRQASYNEQFF. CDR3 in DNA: TGTGCCAGCATACGACAGGCCTCCTACAATGAGCAGTTCTTC.

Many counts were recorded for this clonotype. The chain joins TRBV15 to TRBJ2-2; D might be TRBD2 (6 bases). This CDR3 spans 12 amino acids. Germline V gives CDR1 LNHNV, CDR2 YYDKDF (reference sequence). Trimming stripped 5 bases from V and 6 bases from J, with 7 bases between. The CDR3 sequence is CATSGTPGELFF. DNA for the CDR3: TGTGCCACCAGCGGGACTCCCGGGGAGCTGTTTTTT.

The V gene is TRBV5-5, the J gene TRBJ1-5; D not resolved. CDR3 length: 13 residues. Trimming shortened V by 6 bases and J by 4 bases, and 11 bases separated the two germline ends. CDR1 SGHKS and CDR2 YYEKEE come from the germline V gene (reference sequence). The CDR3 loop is CASTPGSNQPQHF. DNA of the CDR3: TGTGCCAGCACTCCCGGGTCGAATCAGCCCCAGCATTTT. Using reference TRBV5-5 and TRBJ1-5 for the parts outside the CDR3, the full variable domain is DAGVTQSPTHLIKTRGQQVTLRCSPISGHKSVSWYQQVLGQGPQFIFQYYEKEERGRGNFPDRFSARQFPNYSSELNVNALLLGDSALYLCASTPGSNQPQHFGDGTRLSIL.

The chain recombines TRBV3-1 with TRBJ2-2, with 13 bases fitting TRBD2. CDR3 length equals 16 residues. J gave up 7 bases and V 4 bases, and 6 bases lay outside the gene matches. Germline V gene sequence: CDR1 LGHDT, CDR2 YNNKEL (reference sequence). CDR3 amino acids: CASSPTGTSGIGELFF. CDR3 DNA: TGTGCCAGCAGCCCCACCGGGACTAGCGGGATCGGGGAGCTGTTTTTT.

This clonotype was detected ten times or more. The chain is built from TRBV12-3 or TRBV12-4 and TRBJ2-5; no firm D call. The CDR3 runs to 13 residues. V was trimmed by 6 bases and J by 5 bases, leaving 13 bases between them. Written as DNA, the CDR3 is TGTGCCAGCAGCCCTCTTTATCGGGAGACCCAGTACTTC. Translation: CASSPLYRETQYF.

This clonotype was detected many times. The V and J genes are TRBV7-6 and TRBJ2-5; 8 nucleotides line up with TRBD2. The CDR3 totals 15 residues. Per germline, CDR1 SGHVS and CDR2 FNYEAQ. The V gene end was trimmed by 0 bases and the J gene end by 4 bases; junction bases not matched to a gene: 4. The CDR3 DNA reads TGTGCCAGCAGCTTAGCCGGGACTAGTGGAGAGACCCAGTACTTC. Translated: CASSLAGTSGETQYF.